This record covers a single T cell receptor beta chain. Its matching antigen is unknown. Repertoires were generated with immunoSEQ multiplex PCR, while TCRdb's copy carries only in-frame clones and drops some. In the table there are around 78,000 clones, 80% of which are singletons. This entry belongs to a study of T cells in localized non-small cell lung cancer. Whole-study findings and limits: Investigators sequenced only a single tumor region, leaving heterogeneity possible. Across samples, adjacent lung featured a median roughly 60 of the top 100 tumor clones.

Trimming took off 4 bases at V and 6 bases at J, with 7 bases between the two ends. This CDR3 comprises 12 residues. CDR1 and CDR2 from the germline V gene are LGHNA and YNFKEQ. The J gene is TRBJ2-4, the V gene TRBV4-2; D might be TRBD1 (6 bases). This material consisted of peripheral blood, taken before any cancer treatment. The receptor was derived from an older female donor with stage I lung adenocarcinoma. In DNA, the CDR3 is TGTGCCAGCAGCCCACAGGGAAACATTCAGTACTTC. It translates to CASSPQGNIQYF.